Below, 16 T cell receptor beta chains from the same sample are listed, as sequenced in a study of blood T cell repertoires in COVID-19. Sequenced by immunoSEQ multiplex PCR; TCRdb stores in-frame clones only, minus some. The sample shows tens of thousands of clones, 86% of them seen only once. Material: peripheral blood. Receptors were obtained from a man in his 60s with acute or convalescent COVID-19.

This chain joins TRBV9 and TRBJ2-1; D is perhaps TRBD2 (6 bases). Germline values: CDR1 SGDLS, CDR2 YYNGEE. This CDR3 region has 16 residues. Trimming took off 1 base at V and 0 bases at J, with 11 bases between the two ends. CDR3 bases: TGTGCCAGCAGCGTATTGGAGGAGGGCTCCTACAATGAGCAGTTCTTC. Protein product: CASSVLEEGSYNEQFF.

The rearrangement joins TRBV6-6 to TRBJ1-2, with 8 bases fitting TRBD1. Germline loops: CDR1 MNHNY, CDR2 SVGAGI (reference sequence). Losses at the gene ends were 6 bases for V and 3 bases for J; bases not matched to a gene: 9. The CDR3 runs to 15 residues. CDR3 sequence reads: CASSTDRGIYYGYTF. The CDR3, as DNA: TGTGCCAGCAGCACAGACAGGGGCATATACTATGGCTACACCTTC.

The chain uses TRBV2 and TRBJ1-6; D is possibly TRBD1 (5 bases). CDR1 SNHLY and CDR2 FYNNEI come from the germline V gene. CDR3 length: 13 amino acids. Deletions cut 6 bases from V and 7 bases from J, with 10 bases between. CDR3 nucleotides: TGTGCCAGCAGGGAGTACAGGAATTCACCCCTCCACTTT. Its translation: CASREYRNSPLHF.

V gene TRBV10-2 combines with J gene TRBJ2-4; the match to TRBD2 covers 9 bases. The length of the CDR3 is 19 residues. Trimming at V came to 0 bases and at J to 1 base, leaving 10 bases not matched to a gene. Germline loops: CDR1 WSHSY, CDR2 SAAADI. CDR3 nucleotides: TGCGCCAGCAGTGAGTCGAACCCGGGGAGCGGGGGGGCCAAAAACATTCAGTACTTC. Translating it yields CASSESNPGSGGAKNIQYF.

V is TRBV27 and J is TRBJ2-2, with D possibly TRBD1 on 6 matching bases. This CDR3 is 15 amino acids long. Looked up from germline, CDR1 is MNHEY and CDR2 is SMNVEV (reference sequence). V lost 7 bases, J lost 6 bases, and 18 bases lay in between. As DNA, the CDR3 is TGTGCCAGCACACCTATGACAGGTCCGCCCGGGGAGCTGTTTTTT. This translates into CASTPMTGPPGELFF.

Judged by abundance, this clone is medium-sized. One junction end does not reproduce the germline sequence, and a read error may be involved. The genes are TRBV11-2 and TRBJ2-7, with 8 bases that match TRBD2. This CDR3 comprises 15 residues. The germline V gene encodes CDR1 SGHAT and CDR2 FQNNGV. The CDR3 nucleotides read TGTGCCAGCAGCTCACAAAGGCCCCGGGGGGGACTGGGGGACTTC. Translated: CASSSQRPRGGLGDF.

The chain has TRBV5-6 and TRBJ1-6; possible D gene TRBD1, 6 bases. The CDR3 length is 12 residues. The V gene lost 3 bases and the J gene lost 8 bases, with 6 bases spanning the gap. Germline-derived CDR1 and CDR2 are SGHDT and YYEEEE. The CDR3 sequence is CASSSGDSPLHF. The CDR3 bases are TGTGCCAGCAGCTCAGGGGATTCACCCCTCCACTTT. Full variable domain (missing parts from reference TRBV5-6 and TRBJ1-6): DAGVTQSPTHLIKTRGQQVTLRCSPKSGHDTVSWYQQALGQGPQFIFQYYEEEERQRGNFPDRFSGHQFPNYSSELNVNALLLGDSALYLCASSSGDSPLHFGNGTRLTVT.

The chain joins TRBV5-1 to TRBJ2-1; 7 positions agree with TRBD1. V lost 1 base to trimming and J lost 3 bases; unmatched junction nucleotides: 7. The CDR3 runs 16 residues. Per germline, CDR1 SGHRS and CDR2 YFSETQ. CDR3 coding DNA: TGCGCCAGCAGCTTGCGCTCGACAGGGATCTACAATGAGCAGTTCTTC. It translates to CASSLRSTGIYNEQFF.

The J gene is TRBJ2-7, the V gene TRBV27; 8 bases are shared with TRBD2. V lost 2 bases to trimming and J lost 2 bases; unmatched junction nucleotides: 8. This CDR3 spans 16 amino acids. Germline assignment: CDR1 MNHEY and CDR2 SMNVEV (reference sequence). This CDR3 reads CASSLPRAGGPYEQYF. The CDR3 DNA reads as TGTGCCAGCAGTTTACCGCGGGCGGGAGGCCCCTACGAGCAGTACTTC.

The chain employs TRBV15 and TRBJ1-1; D is uncertain. Germline-derived CDR1 and CDR2 are LNHNV and YYDKDF (reference sequence). This CDR3 is built from 15 residues. V was pared by 0 bases and J by 4 bases, with 12 bases between. CDR3 loop: CATSRDSSTGTEAFF. The CDR3 bases are TGTGCCACCAGCAGAGATTCGTCTACCGGCACTGAAGCTTTCTTT.

The chain is built from TRBV7-8 and TRBJ2-7; a weak D match, TRBD2 (7 bases). Looked up from germline, CDR1 is SGHVS and CDR2 is FQNEAQ. The CDR3 totals 12 residues. V was clipped by 5 bases and J by 6 bases, with 11 bases between them. CDR3 sequence reads: CASSRGGVEQYF. The CDR3, as DNA: TGTGCCAGCAGCCGAGGGGGGGTCGAGCAGTACTTC.

CDR3 nucleotide sequence: TGTGCCAGCAGTGAAACCGGACTAGCGGGAGGCGAGCAGTACTTC. It specifies CASSETGLAGGEQYF. The V gene is TRBV25-1, the J gene TRBJ2-7, with TRBD2 matching 14 bases. V lost 2 bases to trimming and J lost 6 bases; unmatched junction nucleotides: 3. Germline V gene sequence: CDR1 MGHDK, CDR2 SYGVNS. This CDR3 is 15 amino acids long.

The chain employs TRBV5-6 and TRBJ1-5, with 7 bases that match TRBD1. Losses at the gene ends were 2 bases for V and 9 bases for J; bases not matched to a gene: 8. The CDR3 extends over 14 amino acids. The germline V gene has CDR1 SGHDT and CDR2 YYEEEE. CDR3 in amino acids: CASSFTGDPSPQHF. The CDR3 DNA follows: TGTGCCAGCAGCTTTACAGGGGACCCCTCGCCCCAGCATTTT.

This chain joins TRBV6-5 and TRBJ1-1; 9 bases align to TRBD1. The CDR3 covers 12 residues. Germline CDR1 MNHEY, CDR2 SVGAGI. V was pared by 5 bases and J by 9 bases, with 4 bases of the junction left unmatched. The CDR3 loop is CASSTGQGKAFF. CDR3 nucleotide sequence: TGTGCCAGCAGTACGGGACAGGGTAAAGCTTTCTTT.

The J gene is TRBJ1-2, the V gene TRBV5-4; D perhaps matches TRBD1 (6 bases). Germline V gives CDR1 SGHNT, CDR2 YYREEE (reference sequence). Trimming took off 0 bases at V and 2 bases at J, with 8 bases between the two ends. This CDR3 is 14 amino acids long. The chain's CDR3 is CASSLAGTNYGYTF. For the CDR3, the DNA is TGTGCCAGCAGCTTGGCCGGGACAAACTATGGCTACACCTTC.

The chain combines TRBV28 with TRBJ1-5; D is perhaps TRBD1 (5 bases). The V end was cut by 4 bases, the J end by 2 bases, with 6 bases between. Germline lookup yields CDR1 MDHEN and CDR2 SYDVKM. The CDR3 runs to 13 residues. The CDR3 here is CASSWGGNQPQHF. CDR3 nucleotides: TGTGCCAGCAGTTGGGGGGGCAATCAGCCCCAGCATTTT.